These 22 T cell receptor beta chains originate from one sample sequenced in a study of T cell repertoires in cytomegalovirus infection. Which antigens these TCRs recognize remains unknown. TCRdb processed the reads anew with MiXCR; each CDR3 protein has one entry. The data show 680,000 or so distinct CDR3 sequences, 30% to 40% seen once. Sequenced material: cultured PBMCs, taken from culture after CMV antigen stimulation. Receptors were obtained from a human donor in good health (CMV status not recorded). Some clones in this sample may be carry-over from other donors' samples.

This clonotype was observed a few times. The genes are TRBV4-2 and TRBJ2-3; 8 bases are a match to TRBD1. CDR3 length: 16 residues. Germline CDR1 and CDR2: LGHNA and YNFKEQ. V lost 4 bases, J lost 2 bases, and 8 bases stayed unmatched. The CDR3 loop is CASSLWTGRLTDTQYF. The CDR3 nucleotides read TGTGCCAGCAGCCTGTGGACAGGGAGGCTCACAGATACGCAGTATTTT.

This clonotype was observed at least ten times. The V call is TRBV7-2, the J call TRBJ2-7; 13 bases agree with TRBD2. Trimming removed 5 bases from V and 3 bases from J; junction bases left unmatched: 7. This CDR3 comprises 16 residues. In germline, CDR1 is SGHTA, CDR2 FQGNSA. CDR3 sequence (DNA): TGTGCCAGCAGCCCGGGACTAGCGGGGATACACTACGAGCAGTACTTC. This sequence encodes CASSPGLAGIHYEQYF. Variable domain in full (rest from reference TRBV7-2 and TRBJ2-7): GAGVSQSPSNKVTEKGKDVELRCDPISGHTALYWYRQSLGQGLEFLIYFQGNSAPDKSGLPSDRFSAERTGGSVSTLTIQRTQQEDSAVYLCASSPGLAGIHYEQYFGPGTRLTVT.

V is TRBV5-6 and J is TRBJ2-4; no clear D gene. CDR1 SGHDT and CDR2 YYEEEE come from the germline V gene. V lost 1 base, J lost 2 bases, and 7 bases lay in between. This CDR3 region has 14 residues. CDR3 in amino acids: CASSLLGPKNIQYF. The CDR3 coding sequence is TGTGCCAGCAGCTTGTTAGGGCCCAAAAACATTCAGTACTTC.

This chain joins TRBV20-1 and TRBJ1-5; D not certain. This CDR3 has 12 amino acids. The germline gives CDR1 DFQATT, CDR2 SNEGSKA (reference sequence). V shed 3 bases and J shed 0 bases, with 3 bases lying between them. The CDR3 reads CSASYSNQPQHF. The CDR3 coding sequence is TGCAGTGCTAGTTATAGCAATCAGCCCCAGCATTTT.

J is TRBJ1-1 and V is TRBV20-1, with D tentatively TRBD1 (5 bases). The germline V gene encodes CDR1 DFQATT and CDR2 SNEGSKA (reference sequence). CDR3 length: 15 residues. Trimming pared 0 bases from V and 3 bases from J, leaving 14 bases between. The CDR3 loop is CSARDRRGVDTEAFF. The CDR3 DNA follows: TGCAGTGCTAGAGATCGACGGGGGGTGGACACTGAAGCTTTCTTT.

This clonotype has just a few counts. The rearrangement links TRBV10-3 to TRBJ1-2; D is perhaps TRBD1 (5 bases). The CDR3 runs to 13 residues. Looked up from germline, CDR1 is ENHRY and CDR2 is SYGVKD. V was cut by 3 bases and J by 8 bases, with 13 bases left in between. CDR3 protein: CAISELTGQGYTF. The CDR3, as DNA: TGTGCCATCAGTGAATTAACCGGACAAGGCTACACCTTC.

This sequence joins TRBV7-9 and TRBJ2-7; possible D gene TRBD1, 5 bases. The CDR3 has 13 amino acids. Germline V CDR1 and CDR2: SEHNR, FQNEAQ (reference sequence). Trimming pared 6 bases from V and 0 bases from J, leaving 9 bases between. The CDR3 spells CASRFQGSYEQYF. The DNA for the CDR3 is TGTGCCAGCAGGTTTCAGGGCTCCTACGAGCAGTACTTC.

This clonotype occurred many times. J is TRBJ2-2 and V is TRBV7-2, with TRBD1 matching 7 bases. The CDR3 extends over 14 amino acids. Losses at the gene ends were 2 bases for V and 7 bases for J; bases not matched to a gene: 4. Per germline, CDR1 SGHTA and CDR2 FQGNSA. CDR3 bases: TGTGCCAGCAGCTTAACAGGGGTAGACGGGGAGCTGTTTTTT. It translates to CASSLTGVDGELFF.

In its sample, this clonotype was seen once. This chain connects TRBV7-8 to TRBJ2-1; the match to TRBD1 covers 7 bases. The CDR3 contains 17 residues. Looked up from germline, CDR1 is SGHVS and CDR2 is FQNEAQ. Trimming took 2 bases from V and 2 from J; bases not matched to a gene: 9. CDR3 in amino acids: CASSLHPGTAAYNEQFF. The CDR3 region has the DNA TGTGCCAGCAGCTTACACCCCGGGACAGCGGCCTACAATGAGCAGTTCTTC.

This chain connects TRBV20-1 to TRBJ1-1, with a possible D match to TRBD1 (6 bases). Germline V gene sequence: CDR1 DFQATT, CDR2 SNEGSKA (reference sequence). The CDR3 contains 14 residues. V was trimmed by 0 bases and J by 5 bases, leaving 13 bases between them. As DNA, the CDR3 is TGCAGTGCTAGAGATTACAGGGCTTCTACTGAAGCTTTCTTT. This gives the protein CSARDYRASTEAFF.

This clonotype was observed a few times. The V and J genes are TRBV28 and TRBJ2-1; maybe TRBD2 (5 bases). CDR1 MDHEN and CDR2 SYDVKM come from the germline V gene. This CDR3 is 18 amino acids long. V was pared by 5 bases and J by 7 bases, with 27 bases between. As DNA, the CDR3 is TGTGCCAGCAGTGGGCGCCCATTCGGGATCCTCCTCGGGAATGAGCAGTTCTTC. Amino acid sequence: CASSGRPFGILLGNEQFF. The full variable domain, rest sourced from reference TRBV28 and TRBJ2-1, is DVKVTQSSRYLVKRTGEKVFLECVQDMDHENMFWYRQDPGLGLRLIYFSYDVKMKEKGDIPEGYSVSREKKERFSLILESASTNQTSMYLCASSGRPFGILLGNEQFFGPGTRLTVL.

The CDR3 reads CASSVVPKGNYGYTF. CDR3 in DNA: TGTGCCAGCAGTGTCGTGCCTAAGGGCAACTATGGCTACACCTTC. The gene calls are TRBV2 and TRBJ1-2; D remains unclear. V lost 4 bases and J 2 bases, leaving 14 bases between the germline ends. Germline V CDR1 and CDR2: SNHLY, FYNNEI. CDR3 length: 15 amino acids.

The V gene is TRBV11-2, the J gene TRBJ2-7; 10 bases line up with TRBD1. CDR1 is SGHAT, CDR2 FQNNGV, per germline. The CDR3 spans 14 residues. Losses at the gene ends were 6 bases for V and 7 bases for J; bases not matched to a gene: 9. CDR3 region: CASSTGTGVEEQYF. In DNA, the CDR3 is TGTGCCAGCAGTACCGGGACAGGGGTCGAAGAGCAGTACTTC. The full variable domain, completed using reference TRBV11-2 and TRBJ2-7, is EAGVAQSPRYKIIEKRQSVAFWCNPISGHATLYWYQQILGQGPKLLIQFQNNGVVDDSQLPKDRFSAERLKGVDSTLKIQPAKLEDSAVYLCASSTGTGVEEQYFGPGTRLTVT.

This clonotype showed up just a few times. This rearrangement joins TRBV20-1 to TRBJ2-7, with 8 bases matching TRBD2. V was pared by 4 bases and J by 2 bases, with 10 bases of the junction left unmatched. Germline V CDR1 and CDR2: DFQATT, SNEGSKA (reference sequence). This CDR3 contains 15 residues. This CDR3 reads CSANPREGGPYEQYF. CDR3 bases: TGCAGTGCTAACCCCCGGGAGGGGGGACCCTACGAGCAGTACTTC.

This clonotype was picked up a small number of times. The CDR3 sequence is CASSPWDRATDTQYF. CDR3 nucleotides: TGTGCCAGCAGCCCCTGGGACAGGGCCACAGATACGCAGTATTTT. The chain joins TRBV5-6 to TRBJ2-3; 9 nucleotides align to TRBD1. This CDR3 is built from 15 residues. V shed 4 bases, J shed 2 bases, and the junction held 5 bases outside the gene matches. Germline V gives CDR1 SGHDT, CDR2 YYEEEE.

The V and J genes are TRBV19 and TRBJ2-7; D might be TRBD1 or TRBD2, each matching 5 bases. V was cut by 4 bases and J by 2 bases, with 15 bases left in between. The CDR3 length is 15 residues. Germline loops: CDR1 LNHDA, CDR2 SQIVND (reference sequence). CDR3 sequence: CASSRDGVGAYEQYF. The CDR3 nucleotides are TGTGCCAGTAGTAGGGACGGTGTAGGAGCCTACGAGCAGTACTTC. The full variable domain, rest sourced from reference TRBV19 and TRBJ2-7, is DGGITQSPKYLFRKEGQNVTLSCEQNLNHDAMYWYRQDPGQGLRLIYYSQIVNDFQKGDIAEGYSVSREKKESFPLTVTSAQKNPTAFYLCASSRDGVGAYEQYFGPGTRLTVT.

This chain joins TRBV10-3 and TRBJ2-1; 8 bases are a match to TRBD2. The ends lost 5 bases at V and 3 bases at J; junction bases unmatched: 9. The CDR3 totals 16 residues. Per germline, CDR1 ENHRY and CDR2 SYGVKD. The CDR3 reads CAISPKGTSIYNEQFF. CDR3 DNA sequence: TGTGCCATCAGTCCGAAGGGGACTAGTATCTACAATGAGCAGTTCTTC.

Remarks on this clonotype: A much larger clone sits a single nucleotide away, making a read error possible. This chain connects TRBV7-2 to TRBJ1-3, with TRBD1 matching over 7 bases. The CDR3 runs 15 residues. The junction had 12 bases not matched to a gene; V was cut back by 6 bases and J by 7 bases. Germline CDR1 and CDR2: SGHTA and FQGNSA. The CDR3 sequence: CTSSVTGTDTNTIYF. CDR3 DNA: TGTACCAGCAGTGTAACCGGGACAGATACCAACACCATATATTTT.

There are a few counts of this clonotype. The V call is TRBV6-1, the J call TRBJ2-7; D perhaps matches TRBD1 (5 bases). Trimming shortened V by 7 bases and J by 0 bases, and 13 bases separated the two germline ends. The CDR3 has 14 amino acids. Germline-derived CDR1 and CDR2 are MNHNS and SASEGT. In nucleotides, the CDR3 is TGTGCCAGCACCCCTACAGGCCTCTCCTACGAGCAGTACTTC. It codes for CASTPTGLSYEQYF.

This clonotype has more than one count but fewer than ten. The rearrangement links TRBV12-3 or TRBV12-4 to TRBJ2-4; D may be TRBD1 (6 bases). Deletions cut 5 bases from V and 8 bases from J, with 13 bases between. The CDR3 loop spans 13 amino acids. The CDR3 DNA follows: TGTGCCAGCAGTGCACAGGGTCCGGACATTCAGTACTTC. This gives the protein CASSAQGPDIQYF.

This clonotype was detected a few times. CDR3 residues: CSVEGGVTEAFF. In DNA, the CDR3 is TGCAGCGTTGAAGGGGGAGTGACTGAAGCTTTCTTT. The chain is built from TRBV29-1 and TRBJ1-1; D gene unclear. V dropped 1 base and J dropped 5 bases, with 8 bases sitting between them. Germline lookup yields CDR1 SQVTM and CDR2 ANQGSEA. This CDR3 spans 12 amino acids.

J is TRBJ1-1 and V is TRBV3-1; weak D call: TRBD1 (5 bases). The germline CDR1 and CDR2 sequences are LGHDT and YNNKEL (reference sequence). V lost 4 bases and J 6 bases, leaving 12 bases between the germline ends. The CDR3 has 13 amino acids. CDR3 loop: CASSRDYLPEAFF. The CDR3 DNA is TGTGCCAGCAGCCGGGACTATCTCCCTGAAGCTTTCTTT.